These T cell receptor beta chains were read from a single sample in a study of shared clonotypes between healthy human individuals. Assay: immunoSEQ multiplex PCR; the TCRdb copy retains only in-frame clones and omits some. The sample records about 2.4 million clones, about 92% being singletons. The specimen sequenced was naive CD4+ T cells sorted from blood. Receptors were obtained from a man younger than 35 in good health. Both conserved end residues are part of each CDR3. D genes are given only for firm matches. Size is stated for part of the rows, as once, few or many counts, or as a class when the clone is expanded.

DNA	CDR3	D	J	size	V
TGTGCCAGCAGTTTATCGAAGGGGGTCTCGGGTCCCTACGAGCAGTACTTC	CASSLSKGVSGPYEQYF	.	TRBJ2-7	.	TRBV27
TGTGCCAGCAGCGAAACCGGGAATAAAGAGACCCAGTACTTC	CASSETGNKETQYF	.	TRBJ2-5	once	TRBV5-6
TGTGCCAGCAGCTTAGACCAGGGGTCTCACAATGAGCAGTTCTTC	CASSLDQGSHNEQFF	.	TRBJ2-1	.	TRBV11-2
TGTGCCAGCAGTCTGGAGTGGGGTAGCAGAGAGACCCAGTACTTC	CASSLEWGSRETQYF	.	TRBJ2-5	.	TRBV27
TGTGCCAGCAGCTTATGGTCAGGCAGCTCCTACAATGAGCAGTTCTTC	CASSLWSGSSYNEQFF	.	TRBJ2-1	.	TRBV7-3
TGTGCCAGCAGTTTATGGGACCTTAACTATGGCTACACCTTC	CASSLWDLNYGYTF	.	TRBJ1-2	.	TRBV28
TGTGCCAGTAGTTGGGACAGAAATGAAAAACTGTTTTTT	CASSWDRNEKLFF	TRBD1	TRBJ1-4	.	TRBV19
TGTGCCAGCAGCTTGGAGGACGGGTGGAATTCACCCCTCCACTTT	CASSLEDGWNSPLHF	.	TRBJ1-6	.	TRBV5-5
TGTGCCAGCAGACGGACAGGGGTTATCGGGCAGTTCTTC	CASRRTGVIGQFF	TRBD1	TRBJ2-1	.	TRBV2
TGCGCCAGCAGCTTGGAAGGGACAGAATCAGATACGCAGTATTTT	CASSLEGTESDTQYF	TRBD1	TRBJ2-3	.	TRBV5-1
TGTGCCTGGAGTGTAACAGGGGCGGGTAGCAATCAGCCCCAGCATTTT	CAWSVTGAGSNQPQHF	TRBD1	TRBJ1-5	.	TRBV30
TGTGCCAGCAGTTTTTCTCTAAGAGGGACCCAGTACTTC	CASSFSLRGTQYF	.	TRBJ2-5	.	TRBV28
TGTGCCAGCAGACCCCTCTGGGTAGATCAGCCCCAGCATTTT	CASRPLWVDQPQHF	.	TRBJ1-5	.	TRBV28
TGTGCCAGTAGCGGGCGAACTGAAGCTTTCTTT	CASSGRTEAFF	.	TRBJ1-1	once	TRBV19
TGTGCCAGCTCCCGGGACAACCCCTACGAGCAGTACTTC	CASSRDNPYEQYF	.	TRBJ2-7	.	TRBV18
TGCGCCAGCAGCTTGGCGACTAGCGGGATAGGCGAGCAGTACTTC	CASSLATSGIGEQYF	TRBD2	TRBJ2-7	.	TRBV5-1
TGTGCCAGCAGCTTAGTACCGCTACTTCTTGCAACTAATGAAAAACTGTTTTTT	CASSLVPLLLATNEKLFF	.	TRBJ1-4	.	TRBV7-8
TGTGCCACCAGCAAAGGGGCGGCGTACACTGAAGCTTTCTTT	CATSKGAAYTEAFF	.	TRBJ1-1	once	TRBV15
TGTGCCTGGGAACCCGGGACAGGGGGCGTAACTGAAGCTTTCTTT	CAWEPGTGGVTEAFF	TRBD1	TRBJ1-1	.	TRBV30
TGTGCCAGCTCAAAAACCAGGGGAAGCACAGATACGCAGTATTTT	CASSKTRGSTDTQYF	.	TRBJ2-3	.	TRBV18
TGTGCCAGCACTCCTCGGGACAGGGTACATACGCAGTATTTT	CASTPRDRVHTQYF	TRBD1	TRBJ2-3	.	TRBV27
TGTGCAAGTCGCCCCCCACCACGTAGAGGCTTTTCGGCTTTCTTT	CASRPPPRRGFSAFF	.	TRBJ1-1	.	TRBV12-2
TGTGCCAGCTCACCGAACCAGGGGCCGCCGAGCTCCTACGAGCAGTACTTC	CASSPNQGPPSSYEQYF	.	TRBJ2-7	.	TRBV18